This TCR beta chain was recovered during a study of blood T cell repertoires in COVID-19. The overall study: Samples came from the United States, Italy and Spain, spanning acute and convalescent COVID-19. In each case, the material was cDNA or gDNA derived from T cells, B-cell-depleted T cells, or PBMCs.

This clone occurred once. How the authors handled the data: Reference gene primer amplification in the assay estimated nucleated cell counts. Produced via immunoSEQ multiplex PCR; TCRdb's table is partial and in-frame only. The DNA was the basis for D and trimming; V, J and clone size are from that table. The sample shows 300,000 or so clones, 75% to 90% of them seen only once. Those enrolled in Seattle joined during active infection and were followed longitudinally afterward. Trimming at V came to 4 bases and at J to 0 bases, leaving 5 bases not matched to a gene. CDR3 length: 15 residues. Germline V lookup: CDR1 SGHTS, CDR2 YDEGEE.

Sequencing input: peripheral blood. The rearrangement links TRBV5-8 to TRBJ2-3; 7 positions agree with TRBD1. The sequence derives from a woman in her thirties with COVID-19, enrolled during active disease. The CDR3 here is CASSLGDRSTDTQYF. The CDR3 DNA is TGTGCCAGCAGCCTGGGGGACAGAAGCACAGATACGCAGTATTTT.